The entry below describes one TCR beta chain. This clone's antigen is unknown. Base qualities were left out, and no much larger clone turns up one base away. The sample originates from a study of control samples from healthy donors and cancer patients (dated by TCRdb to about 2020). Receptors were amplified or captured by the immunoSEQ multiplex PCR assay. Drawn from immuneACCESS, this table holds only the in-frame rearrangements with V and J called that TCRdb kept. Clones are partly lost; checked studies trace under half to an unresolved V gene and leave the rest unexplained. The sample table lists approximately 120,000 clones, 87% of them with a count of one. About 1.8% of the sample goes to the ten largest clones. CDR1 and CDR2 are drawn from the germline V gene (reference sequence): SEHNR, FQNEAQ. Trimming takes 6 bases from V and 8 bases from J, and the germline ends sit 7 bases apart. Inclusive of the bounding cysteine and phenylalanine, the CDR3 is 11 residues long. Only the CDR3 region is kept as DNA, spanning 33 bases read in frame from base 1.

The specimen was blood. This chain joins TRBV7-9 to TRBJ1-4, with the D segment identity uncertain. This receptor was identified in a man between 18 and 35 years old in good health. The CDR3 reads CASRGGEKLFF. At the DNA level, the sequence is TGTGCCAGCAGGGGCGGCGAAAAACTGTTTTTT.